The subject of this entry is one T cell receptor beta chain. Its antigen is not identified. The data were produced by immunoSEQ multiplex PCR, yet TCRdb's version contains in-frame clones alone and is incomplete. Of roughly 15,000 clones detected, about 79% appear once; the ten largest clones hold 25% to 30%. This sample stems from a study of lymphopenia after photon versus proton radiotherapy. Study outcomes and limitations: Proton therapy kept repertoires fairly stable, unlike photons, which gained effector/memory cells. Better survival with proton therapy was suggested as possible, not demonstrated.

The material was peripheral blood, obtained from a patient treated with photon-based radiotherapy. This receptor was taken from a man aged 45-60 years with gastric cancer.

CDR3 nucleotide sequence: TGCGCCAGCAGCTTGGATCGTCCTCTTAGCCAGGGTTGGGAGCAGTTCTTC. This translates into CASSLDRPLSQGWEQFF. The rearrangement joins TRBV5-1 to TRBJ2-1, with D possibly matching TRBD1 (5 bases). The length of the CDR3 is 17 residues. Germline V gene lookup returns CDR1 SGHRS and CDR2 YFSETQ. The V end lost 0 bases, the J end lost 10 bases, and 23 bases lay between the germline ends.